This TCR beta chain was captured by sequencing in a study of spatial heterogeneity in lung cancer. At the level of the study: The study observed each unique TCR and UMI combination more than ten times on average in raw reads.

V lost 0 bases and J lost 3; bases outside the gene matches: 1. The CDR3 loop spans 15 amino acids. Germline V lookup: CDR1 LGHNA, CDR2 YSLEER. Study-wide points: Ubiquitous expanded tumor TCRs surfaced in blood more at resection than they did at follow-up.

Documented time point: blood at routine non-recurrence follow-up after resection. The authors sequenced whole RNA from tumor, nontumor lung or frozen PBMC without sorting. Unique molecular identifiers tagged every individual TCR cDNA molecule. TCRdb analysed the 5' RACE reads with MiXCR anew, one entry per CDR3 protein. The sample lists approximately 56,000 distinct CDR3 sequences; roughly 7.4% were seen once. This clonotype showed up just a few times. Its antigen is undetermined. The chain couples TRBV4-3 to TRBJ2-7, with 11 bases fitting TRBD1. This specimen was PBMCs, taken at follow-up. This clonotype was obtained from a female donor with early-stage non-small cell lung cancer. The CDR3 is CASSQDGTGGYEQYF. The CDR3 coding sequence is TGCGCCAGCAGCCAAGACGGGACAGGGGGCTACGAGCAGTACTTC.